This T cell receptor beta chain was retrieved from a study of glioma-infiltrating T cells after dendritic cell vaccination. V lost 0 bases, J lost 4 bases, and 3 bases stayed unmatched. Per germline, CDR1 SGHNT and CDR2 YYREEE (reference sequence). The CDR3 spans 14 residues. TCRdb's copy holds only in-frame clones and misses some; the assay was immunoSEQ multiplex PCR. The data show more than 75,000 clones, 83% seen once. The time point here: after dendritic cell vaccination, including at tumor progression/relapse. This clonotype was obtained from a human donor with glioblastoma. The sample consisted of blood, taken after dendritic cell vaccination. The chain joins TRBV5-4 to TRBJ1-2, with TRBD1 matching 7 bases. The CDR3 sequence: CASSLAGQIYGYTF. DNA for the CDR3: TGTGCCAGCAGCTTGGCGGGACAGATCTATGGCTACACCTTC.